Described below is a single TCR beta chain sequence and its context. TCRdb fed the 5' RACE reads into MiXCR, producing one record per CDR3 protein. Of hundreds of thousands of distinct CDR3 sequences in the sample, 15% to 20% are singletons; the top ten hold about an eighth. This CDR3 comprises 13 residues. With 3 bases removed from V and 8 bases from J, the gap between germline ends came to 13 bases. The data stem from a study of identical twins. Another study also made use of these data, one on T cells expressing NK-cell markers. According to that study: Researchers got TCR beta repertoires out of sorted CD3+CD56+NKG2C+, CD3+CD56+NKG2C- and CD3+CD56-NKG2C+ T cells.

The receptor was isolated from a woman aged 18-35 years in good health. The sequencing input was PBMCs. This chain uses TRBV12-3 or TRBV12-4 with TRBJ2-5; no reliable D call. The CDR3 region is CASSFGPPDTQYF. The CDR3 DNA is TGTGCCAGCAGTTTTGGCCCGCCGGATACCCAGTACTTC.